This T cell receptor (beta chain) came from a study of blood T cell repertoires in COVID-19. The repertoire was sequenced with immunoSEQ multiplex PCR; TCRdb's copy has only in-frame clones and lacks some. The repertoire has approximately 240,000 clones, about 89% of them found once; the top ten carry about 1.9%. Donors in Cohort 3 counted as recovered after two negative PCRs, clearance, or symptom resolution. The CDR3 runs 15 residues. In germline, CDR1 is SEHNR, CDR2 FQNEAQ (reference sequence). V dropped 5 bases and J dropped 3 bases, with 14 bases sitting between them. The rearrangement uses TRBV7-9 and TRBJ1-3, with D maybe TRBD1 (6 bases). This receptor was identified in a woman younger than 35 who had recovered from COVID-19. Sequencing was done on a sample of PBMCs or T cells enriched from blood (not recorded which). In DNA form, the CDR3 reads TGTGCCAGCAGCAAAGAGGCGACAGGTGGAAACACCATATATTTT. This gives the protein CASSKEATGGNTIYF.